These 10 T cell receptor beta chains were sequenced from one sample in a study of OX40 agonist ivuxolimab in advanced cancers. TCRdb keeps only in-frame clones here, not all; method: immunoSEQ multiplex PCR. The top ten clones hold about an eighth of a sample with tens of thousands of clones, approximately 92% of them seen once. The starting material was CD4+ or CD8+ T cells sorted from blood, obtained in a trial of the OX40 agonist ivuxolimab. These receptors were collected from an adult with an advanced solid tumor such as melanoma, head and neck, liver or kidney cancer.

The chain carries TRBV9 and TRBJ2-5; 10 bases align to TRBD2. Germline V CDR1 and CDR2: SGDLS, YYNGEE. The CDR3 runs to 16 residues. J was trimmed by 5 bases and V by 0 bases; bases with no gene match: 7. CDR3 loop: CASSVGSSGRLETQYF. The CDR3 DNA reads TGTGCCAGCAGCGTAGGATCTAGCGGGAGACTGGAGACCCAGTACTTC.

This clone was seen more than once but under ten times. The chain carries TRBV29-1 and TRBJ2-3, with D perhaps TRBD1 (6 bases). V lost 6 bases, J lost 0 bases, and 13 bases lay in between. Germline CDR1 reads SQVTM; CDR2 reads ANQGSEA. This CDR3 comprises 14 residues. The CDR3 spells CSVKQGFSTDTQYF. CDR3 DNA sequence: TGCAGCGTGAAACAGGGTTTTAGCACAGATACGCAGTATTTT.

This chain links TRBV5-4 with TRBJ2-3; D is unresolved. V was pared by 4 bases and J by 2 bases, with 11 bases between. CDR1 and CDR2 (germline): SGHNT, YYREEE (reference sequence). The CDR3 is 14 amino acids. This CDR3 reads CASSRREHTDTQYF. Here the CDR3 DNA reads TGTGCCAGCAGCCGACGAGAACACACAGATACGCAGTATTTT.

The chain combines TRBV10-3 with TRBJ2-7; TRBD2 aligns across 11 bases. CDR1 is ENHRY, CDR2 SYGVKD, per germline. The length of the CDR3 is 13 residues. The junction had 8 bases not matched to a gene; V was cut back by 11 bases and J by 5 bases. Here the CDR3 reads CAVFSGGADEQYF. The CDR3 DNA is TGTGCCGTATTTAGCGGGGGGGCCGACGAGCAGTACTTC.

The chain is built from TRBV2 and TRBJ1-1; D is perhaps TRBD1 (6 bases). Per the germline V gene, CDR1 is SNHLY and CDR2 is FYNNEI. Trimming left V 5 bases short and J 2 bases short, with 9 bases between. The CDR3 length is 13 residues. The CDR3 region has the DNA TGTGCCAGCAGTCGACAGGTTAACACTGAAGCTTTCTTT. It codes for CASSRQVNTEAFF. The full variable domain, rest sourced from reference TRBV2 and TRBJ1-1, is EPEVTQTPSHQVTQMGQEVILRCVPISNHLYFYWYRQILGQKVEFLVSFYNNEISEKSEIFDDQFSVERPDGSNFTLKIRSTKLEDSAMYFCASSRQVNTEAFFGQGTRLTVV.

This chain joins TRBV28 and TRBJ1-1, with D perhaps matching TRBD1 (6 bases). This CDR3 spans 17 amino acids. The V end was cut by 5 bases, the J end by 8 bases, with 27 bases between. Germline loops: CDR1 MDHEN, CDR2 SYDVKM. The CDR3 is CASSLGGQGGLVPEAFF. The CDR3 region has the DNA TGTGCCAGCAGTCTGGGGGGGCAGGGAGGGTTAGTTCCCGAAGCTTTCTTT.

The chain couples TRBV18 to TRBJ1-2; D possibly corresponds to TRBD1 (5 bases). CDR3 size: 16 residues. Germline loops: CDR1 KGHSH, CDR2 LQKENI. Trimming left V 1 base short and J 1 base short, with 13 bases between. The CDR3 DNA sequence: TGTGCCAGCTCACCACTCAACTCAGGGTATAACTATGGCTACACCTTC. This encodes CASSPLNSGYNYGYTF.

The V and J genes are TRBV6-5 and TRBJ1-5, with D unresolved. This CDR3 comprises 13 residues. From germline, CDR1 is MNHEY and CDR2 SVGAGI. The V end was cut by 0 bases, the J end by 6 bases, with 6 bases between. CDR3 in DNA: TGTGCCAGCAGTTACTCGAGAGCTCAGCCCCAGCATTTT. Its translation is CASSYSRAQPQHF.

J is TRBJ2-3 and V is TRBV7-8; D is ambiguous. CDR1 and CDR2 from the germline V gene are SGHVS and FQNEAQ. The CDR3 covers 13 residues. Trimming stripped 3 bases from V and 3 bases from J, with 7 bases between. CDR3 sequence reads: CASSFPGTDTQYF. The CDR3 DNA sequence: TGTGCCAGCAGCTTTCCTGGGACAGATACGCAGTATTTT.

Here the CDR3 DNA reads TGCGCCAGCAGCGCGGGGACTAGCACTAGCACAGATACGCAGTATTTT. It specifies CASSAGTSTSTDTQYF. The chain is built from TRBV5-1 and TRBJ2-3; 9 nucleotides align to TRBD2. The CDR3 is 16 amino acids. Germline loops: CDR1 SGHRS, CDR2 YFSETQ. Trimming took 4 bases from V and 0 from J; bases not matched to a gene: 6.